One and the same sample provided the 2 T cell receptor beta chains below, sequenced in a study of blood T cells in healthy people across ages. Next came a second PCR, run for about 6 to 12 cycles, which used a sample-barcoded 5' primer along with a J-beta primer mix. Using its own MiXCR run on the 5' RACE reads, TCRdb lists one record per CDR3 protein. In the table there are 1,300,000 or so distinct CDR3 sequences, approximately 59% of which are singletons. The sample taken for sequencing was blood. Source of these receptors: a man between 18 and 35 years old in good health.

On this clonotype: A much larger clone sits a single nucleotide away, making a read error possible. This chain links TRBV5-1 with TRBJ2-5; D might be TRBD1 or TRBD2, each matching 5 bases. V was trimmed by 0 bases and J by 2 bases, leaving 17 bases between them. Germline V gene lookup returns CDR1 SGHRS and CDR2 YFSETQ. The CDR3 is 17 amino acids. The CDR3 DNA reads as TGCGCCAGCAGCTTGGGGGGACGAGCGAATCGACAAGAGACCCAGTACTTC. Protein: CASSLGGRANRQETQYF.

The chain carries TRBV4-1 and TRBJ1-1, with 8 bases that match TRBD1. Germline assignment: CDR1 MGHRA and CDR2 YSYEKL. Trimming at V came to 3 bases and at J to 5 bases, leaving 11 bases not matched to a gene. CDR3 length equals 16 residues. Here the CDR3 reads CASSQENRGLDTEAFF. The DNA of the CDR3 is TGCGCCAGCAGCCAGGAAAACAGGGGGTTGGATACTGAAGCTTTCTTT.